This entry features one TCR beta chain sequence. Its target is unknown. The CDR3 loop spans 14 amino acids. This sample was taken from a study of long-term antiretroviral therapy in people with HIV. In the study overall: The 2015 immediate-ART recommendation was preceded by the earliest samples by about a decade.

At the survey level, the v3.0 immunoSEQ assay was run. Some clones are missing from TCRdb's copy, which holds only in-frame ones; the method was immunoSEQ multiplex PCR. The table shows around 27,000 clones, with around 90% occurring only once. Overall study findings and caveats: Repertoire composition at all time points was dominated by clones that had expanded before ART. Diversity rose after ART but stayed below transplant donor controls. There were no data on ART adherence, viral resistance or therapy changes, a gap that limits inferences about post-ART repertoire changes.

Material: unsorted PBMCs, obtained about 4.3 years after starting antiretroviral therapy. This rearrangement joins TRBV12-1 to TRBJ1-2; no DNA check was done on the table's D call, TRBD1. TRBV12-1 corresponds to a pseudogene. The TCR was taken from a man aged 30-40 years with HIV. This CDR3 is CASSFRDRDYGYTF. In DNA form, the CDR3 reads TGTGCCAGCAGCTTCCGGGACAGGGACTATGGCTACACCTTC.